Reported below is one T cell receptor (beta chain). The target antigen is unknown. cDNA encoding TCR beta was synthesized via 5'RACE template switching incorporating UMIs. From the 5' RACE reads, TCRdb lists one entry per CDR3 protein and no DNA. This table holds some 440,000 distinct CDR3 sequences. The entry originates in a study of T cells expressing NK-cell markers. Study-wide background: CD3+CD56+NKG2C+, CD3+CD56+NKG2C- and CD3+CD56-NKG2C+ T cells, once sorted, supplied the TCR beta repertoires. Overall study findings and caveats: In a handful of donors, dominant NKG2C+ clonotypes were about 1.0-7.0% of CD8+ T cells. The leading position in the CD3+CD56-NKG2C+ fraction of a handful of donors also went to these clonotypes.

This TCR was sampled from a woman between 50 and 59 years old in good health. The source material was blood T cells: a sorted CD56 or NKG2C T cell subset, CD4+ or CD8+ T cells, or bulk PBMC T cells (not recorded which).

The CDR3 protein is CASSPTGASTGELFF. The rearrangement uses TRBV5-4 and TRBJ2-2; absent DNA, TCRdb's TRBD1 call cannot be checked. The CDR3 runs 15 residues. Germline loops: CDR1 SGHNT, CDR2 YYREEE (reference sequence).